The 27 T cell receptor beta chains presented below share a single source sample, sequenced in a study of lymphopenia after photon versus proton radiotherapy. Using immunoSEQ multiplex PCR, the repertoire was profiled, and TCRdb retains in-frame clones only, with some absent. In the table there are roughly 30,000 clones, about 94% of which are singletons. Sequenced here: peripheral blood, sampled from a patient treated with photon-based radiotherapy. These TCRs come from a woman aged 45-65 years with cholangiocarcinoma.

The V and J genes are TRBV27 and TRBJ1-2, with D unclear. CDR1 MNHEY and CDR2 SMNVEV come from the germline V gene (reference sequence). This CDR3 comprises 13 residues. V shed 5 bases and J shed 3 bases, with 10 bases lying between them. CDR3 nucleotide sequence: TGTGCCAGCAGTCACGGGCCGGACTATGGCTACACCTTC. It translates to CASSHGPDYGYTF.

The chain combines TRBV11-3 with TRBJ2-5, with 7 bases identical to TRBD2. The CDR3 is 15 amino acids. Germline trimming cut 3 bases from V and 0 bases from J; bases unmatched to any gene: 4. Germline CDR1 and CDR2: SGHNT and YENEEA. For the CDR3, the DNA is TGTGCCAGCAGCTTCAGCGGGGCCAACCAAGAGACCCAGTACTTC. Its translation is CASSFSGANQETQYF.

This chain uses TRBV29-1 with TRBJ2-1, with D hard to call. CDR3 length: 13 residues. The V and J ends lost 4 bases and 7 bases respectively, with 14 bases between them. Looked up from germline, CDR1 is SQVTM and CDR2 is ANQGSEA. The CDR3 DNA follows: TGCAGCGTTGTCCGCCAGTTAGGGAATGAGCAGTTCTTC. It encodes CSVVRQLGNEQFF.

The rearrangement uses TRBV4-1 and TRBJ1-1; 7 bases fit TRBD1. From germline, CDR1 is MGHRA and CDR2 YSYEKL. CDR3 length: 14 residues. V trimming: 3 bases; J trimming: 3 bases; junction bases outside the gene matches: 4. CDR3 residues: CASSQDTGDTEAFF. For the CDR3, the DNA is TGCGCCAGCAGCCAGGATACAGGGGACACTGAAGCTTTCTTT.

The chain uses TRBV7-2 and TRBJ1-1, with TRBD1 identical over 7 bases. V was clipped by 5 bases and J by 8 bases; unmatched bases: 11. The CDR3 contains 14 residues. From germline, CDR1 is SGHTA and CDR2 FQGNSA. CDR3 nucleotide sequence: TGTGCCAGCAGCCCCGACAGGGTTATACCGGAAGCTTTCTTT. It translates to CASSPDRVIPEAFF. Full variable domain (outside the CDR3, taken from reference TRBV7-2 and TRBJ1-1): GAGVSQSPSNKVTEKGKDVELRCDPISGHTALYWYRQSLGQGLEFLIYFQGNSAPDKSGLPSDRFSAERTGGSVSTLTIQRTQQEDSAVYLCASSPDRVIPEAFFGQGTRLTVV.

V is TRBV6-5 and J is TRBJ2-7; no reliable D call. CDR1 is MNHEY and CDR2 is SVGAGI in the germline V gene. V lost 0 bases, J lost 3 bases, and 3 bases lay in between. The length of the CDR3 is 12 residues. The CDR3 reads CASSYSSYEQYF. Written as DNA, the CDR3 is TGTGCCAGCAGTTACTCGAGCTACGAGCAGTACTTC.

The CDR3 protein is CASSLDGRGHSYEQYF. CDR3 DNA sequence: TGTGCCAGCAGCTTAGACGGCAGGGGTCACTCCTACGAGCAGTACTTC. The rearrangement links TRBV7-2 to TRBJ2-7; TRBD1 is a possible D gene (6 bases). Trimming left V 1 base short and J 0 bases short, with 13 bases between. The CDR3 consists of 16 residues. Germline assignment: CDR1 SGHTA and CDR2 FQGNSA.

J is TRBJ1-5 and V is TRBV5-6, with 11 bases aligning to TRBD1. This CDR3 contains 14 residues. Germline CDR1 SGHDT, CDR2 YYEEEE. The ends lost 4 bases at V and 5 bases at J; junction bases unmatched: 2. CDR3 amino acids: CASSRTGGDQPQHF. CDR3 in DNA: TGTGCCAGCAGCCGGACAGGGGGCGATCAGCCCCAGCATTTT. Looking up the rest from reference TRBV5-6 and TRBJ1-5 gives the full variable domain: DAGVTQSPTHLIKTRGQQVTLRCSPKSGHDTVSWYQQALGQGPQFIFQYYEEEERQRGNFPDRFSGHQFPNYSSELNVNALLLGDSALYLCASSRTGGDQPQHFGDGTRLSIL.

This clone was observed once. The V and J genes are TRBV7-9 and TRBJ1-2; D perhaps matches TRBD1 (5 bases). This CDR3 spans 13 amino acids. V lost 5 bases and J lost 8, with 15 bases in between. Germline CDR1 and CDR2: SEHNR and FQNEAQ (reference sequence). The CDR3 coding sequence is TGTGCCAGCAGCACCGGGACCCACCGGGGCTACACCTTC. Translation: CASSTGTHRGYTF.

The chain combines TRBV7-2 with TRBJ1-4; TRBD1 matches at 7 bases. Germline values: CDR1 SGHTA, CDR2 FQGNSA. This CDR3 spans 14 amino acids. The ends lost 3 bases at V and 3 bases at J; junction bases unmatched: 1. Written as DNA, the CDR3 is TGTGCCAGCAGCTTTACAGGGGCTAATGAAAAACTGTTTTTT. As protein: CASSFTGANEKLFF.

CDR3 sequence (DNA): TGTGCCAGCTCACCACGAGGGGGGGACACTGAAGCTTTCTTT. Translation: CASSPRGGDTEAFF. The chain joins TRBV18 to TRBJ1-1, with D maybe TRBD1 (6 bases). Germline-derived CDR1 and CDR2 are KGHSH and LQKENI. The V gene lost 1 base and the J gene lost 3 bases, with 9 bases spanning the gap. This CDR3 has 14 residues.

The rearrangement uses TRBV4-3 and TRBJ2-2; the D gene is possibly TRBD2 (7 bases). The germline V gene has CDR1 LGHNA and CDR2 YSLEER. CDR3 length: 16 amino acids. Trimming shortened V by 1 base and J by 7 bases, and 16 bases separated the two germline ends. The CDR3 region is CASSQVILGGVGELFF. The CDR3 region has the DNA TGCGCCAGCAGCCAAGTTATACTAGGGGGGGTCGGGGAGCTGTTTTTT.

V gene TRBV18 combines with J gene TRBJ2-1, with 7 bases aligning to TRBD2. V was clipped by 2 bases and J by 1 base; unmatched bases: 8. The germline V gene has CDR1 KGHSH and CDR2 LQKENI. The CDR3 runs to 17 residues. The CDR3 region is CASSPAPLAVSYNEQFF. CDR3 bases: TGTGCCAGCTCACCAGCCCCCCTAGCGGTGTCCTACAATGAGCAGTTCTTC. The full variable domain, with the rest looked up from reference TRBV18 and TRBJ2-1, is NAGVMQNPRHLVRRRGQEARLRCSPMKGHSHVYWYRQLPEEGLKFMVYLQKENIIDESGMPKERFSAEFPKEGPSILRIQQVVRGDSAAYFCASSPAPLAVSYNEQFFGPGTRLTVL.

The chain uses TRBV11-2 and TRBJ2-1, with 8 bases matching TRBD2. CDR1 SGHAT and CDR2 FQNNGV come from the germline V gene. Trimming removed 1 base from V and 7 bases from J; junction bases left unmatched: 3. The CDR3 is 14 residues long. As DNA, the CDR3 is TGTGCCAGCAGCTTAGTCGGGACTAGAAATGAGCAGTTCTTC. Protein: CASSLVGTRNEQFF.

J is TRBJ2-1 and V is TRBV7-2; D unclear. V lost 4 bases and J 4 bases, leaving 11 bases between the germline ends. The CDR3 extends over 14 amino acids. In germline, CDR1 is SGHTA, CDR2 FQGNSA. The CDR3, as DNA: TGTGCCAGCAGCTCCCCGGTGCGATACAATGAGCAGTTCTTC. Its translation is CASSSPVRYNEQFF.

The gene calls are TRBV10-3 and TRBJ2-7; TRBD1 is a possible D gene (6 bases). Deletions cut 3 bases from V and 2 bases from J, with 11 bases between. The CDR3 length is 14 residues. In germline, CDR1 is ENHRY, CDR2 SYGVKD. The CDR3 DNA reads TGTGCCATCAGTGATCCCGGACAGACCTACGAGCAGTACTTC. As protein: CAISDPGQTYEQYF.

Here the CDR3 reads CASSTTLAGPSRGANVLTF. The CDR3 coding sequence is TGTGCCAGCAGCACAACCCTAGCGGGGCCAAGTAGGGGGGCCAACGTCCTGACTTTC. J is TRBJ2-6 and V is TRBV9; 9 bases map to TRBD2. From germline, CDR1 is SGDLS and CDR2 YYNGEE. V dropped 4 bases and J dropped 4; count of bases not matched to a gene: 15. The CDR3 extends over 19 amino acids.

Turning to this clone: Sequence at one end of the junction differs from germline and may be a read error. The chain employs TRBV9 and TRBJ2-2; 9 nucleotides align to TRBD2. CDR3 length: 19 amino acids. Germline assignment: CDR1 SGDLS and CDR2 YYNGEE. CDR3 region: CASSARRGAGGGRSGELFF. The CDR3 DNA follows: TGTGCCAGCAGCGCCCGTAGAGGAGCGGGGGGCGGGAGGTCCGGAGAGCTGTTTTTT. The full variable domain, its missing parts supplied by reference TRBV9 and TRBJ2-2, is DSGVTQTPKHLITATGQRVTLRCSPRSGDLSVYWYQQSLDQGLQFLIQYYNGEERAKGNILERFSAQQFPDLHSELNLSSLELGDSALYFCASSARRGAGGGRSGELFFGEGSRLTVL.

This clone was picked up one time. The rearrangement uses TRBV7-2 and TRBJ1-6, with TRBD1 identical over 9 bases. The ends lost 5 bases at V and 7 bases at J; junction bases unmatched: 6. There are 15 residues in the CDR3. Per the germline V gene, CDR1 is SGHTA and CDR2 is FQGNSA. Written as DNA, the CDR3 is TGTGCCAGCAGCGAACAGGGGGCGCAGAATTCACCCCTCCACTTT. Protein product: CASSEQGAQNSPLHF.

This clone was seen a single time. The chain carries TRBV30 and TRBJ2-7, with TRBD2 as a possible D gene (5 bases). The CDR3 contains 11 residues. Germline CDR1 and CDR2: GTSNPN and SVGIG (reference sequence). Trimming cost V 0 bases and J 7 bases, with 7 bases left between them. DNA of the CDR3: TGTGCCTGGAGTGTTCGAGGGGAGCAGTACTTC. It is translated as CAWSVRGEQYF. The full variable domain, its missing parts supplied by reference TRBV30 and TRBJ2-7, is SQTIHQWPATLVQPVGSPLSLECTVEGTSNPNLYWYRQAAGRGLQLLFYSVGIGQISSEVPQNLSASRPQDRQFILSSKKLLLSDSGFYLCAWSVRGEQYFGPGTRLTVT.

This clone was counted once. J is TRBJ1-5 and V is TRBV4-3; D might be TRBD1 (5 bases). Germline assignment: CDR1 LGHNA and CDR2 YSLEER. Trimming cost V 1 base and J 1 base, with 5 bases left between them. There are 14 residues in the CDR3. CDR3 loop: CASSQGQSNQPQHF. DNA of the CDR3: TGCGCCAGCAGCCAAGGACAGAGCAATCAGCCCCAGCATTTT.

The genes are TRBV5-1 and TRBJ1-2, with D possibly matching TRBD1 (5 bases). Trimming removed 8 bases from V and 6 bases from J, with 23 bases in between. CDR3 length: 15 amino acids. Per germline, CDR1 SGHRS and CDR2 YFSETQ. The CDR3 nucleotides read TGCGCCAGTTCACCCACAGGCCTGGGGATTAATGGCTACACCTTC. Translated, it gives CASSPTGLGINGYTF.

This chain connects TRBV6-1 to TRBJ1-2, with D hard to call. Deletions cut 6 bases from V and 8 bases from J, with 19 bases between. This CDR3 is 14 amino acids long. CDR1 is MNHNS, CDR2 SASEGT, per germline. The CDR3, as DNA: TGTGCCAGCAGGACCCACGGGCTTTGGCCGGGCTACACCTTC. It is translated as CASRTHGLWPGYTF.

The J gene is TRBJ2-3, the V gene TRBV29-1, with D unresolved. This CDR3 region has 15 residues. Trimming removed 1 base at V and 1 base at J, with 12 bases between. The V gene's germline CDR1 is SQVTM and CDR2 ANQGSEA. CDR3 DNA sequence: TGCAGCGTTGAAGGACCCCCCGAGGGCACAGATACGCAGTATTTT. This translates into CSVEGPPEGTDTQYF.

This clone was found once. The J gene is TRBJ2-3, the V gene TRBV7-7; D remains ambiguous. Per the germline V gene, CDR1 is SSHAT and CDR2 is FNYEAQ (reference sequence). This CDR3 has 16 residues. The V end lost 5 bases, the J end lost 6 bases, and 21 bases lay between the germline ends. The CDR3 reads CASSPLASSLADTQYF. The CDR3 coding sequence is TGTGCCAGCAGCCCGCTGGCTAGTTCCCTCGCGGATACGCAGTATTTT. Combining the CDR3 with reference TRBV7-7 and TRBJ2-3 gives the whole variable domain GAGVSQSPRYKVTKRGQDVTLRCDPISSHATLYWYQQALGQGPEFLTYFNYEAQPDKSGLPSDRFSAERPEGSISTLTIQRTEQRDSAMYRCASSPLASSLADTQYFGPGTRLTVL.

The chain joins TRBV9 to TRBJ1-6; D unresolved. Trimming shortened V by 0 bases and J by 7 bases, and 8 bases separated the two germline ends. In germline, CDR1 is SGDLS, CDR2 YYNGEE. The CDR3 length is 14 residues. The CDR3 nucleotides are TGTGCCAGCAGCGTAGAGGGAGGAAATTCACCCCTCCACTTT. Translating it yields CASSVEGGNSPLHF. Based on the CDR3 plus reference TRBV9 and TRBJ1-6, the full variable domain is DSGVTQTPKHLITATGQRVTLRCSPRSGDLSVYWYQQSLDQGLQFLIQYYNGEERAKGNILERFSAQQFPDLHSELNLSSLELGDSALYFCASSVEGGNSPLHFGNGTRLTVT.

The genes are TRBV27 and TRBJ1-2, with 9 bases that match TRBD1. The CDR3 consists of 13 residues. V lost 6 bases to trimming and J lost 8 bases; unmatched junction nucleotides: 7. The V gene's germline CDR1 is MNHEY and CDR2 SMNVEV (reference sequence). The CDR3 DNA follows: TGTGCCAGCAGACAGGGGGCGTTCGTCGGCTACACCTTC. Translated, it gives CASRQGAFVGYTF.